These T cell receptor beta chains were read from a single sample in a study of CD8 T cells in ankylosing spondylitis. TCRdb redid the calling of the 5' RACE reads with MiXCR, one entry per CDR3 protein. The table shows about 250,000 distinct CDR3 sequences, with roughly 8% occurring only once. Specimen: blood, either unsorted or a sorted T cell fraction (not recorded which). These receptors all come from a female donor with ankylosing spondylitis or in good health (not recorded which). Each CDR3 is given with its conserved first and last residue. The order of the fields is D gene, J gene, V gene, CDR3 protein. The D gene is left open where the match is weak.

D: -
J: TRBJ1-2
V: TRBV20-1
CDR3: CSAKLTENYGYTF

D: -
J: TRBJ2-3
V: TRBV20-1
CDR3: CSATRPPTYSTDTQYF

D: -
J: TRBJ2-2
V: TRBV5-1
CDR3: CASSLARQAGELFF

D: -
J: TRBJ1-3
V: TRBV7-2
CDR3: CASSHNRGSGNTIYF

D: -
J: TRBJ2-1
V: TRBV20-1
CDR3: CSAREKRGSYNEQFF

D: -
J: TRBJ2-3
V: TRBV2
CDR3: CASSARRGSTDTQYF

D: -
J: TRBJ2-5
V: TRBV6-5
CDR3: CASSYRGGIETQYF

D: TRBD2
J: TRBJ2-1
V: TRBV13
CDR3: CASSSPGLAGENEQFF

D: -
J: TRBJ2-7
V: TRBV20-1
CDR3: CSTRGGGEQYF

D: -
J: TRBJ2-7
V: TRBV7-9
CDR3: CASSPTGGLGRDEQYF

D: -
J: TRBJ1-5
V: TRBV10-3
CDR3: CAISEGRGDPGGTQHF

D: -
J: TRBJ1-5
V: TRBV20-1
CDR3: CSARLDSNQPQHF

D: -
J: TRBJ2-1
V: TRBV6-5
CDR3: CASSYSTGPYNEQFF

D: -
J: TRBJ1-2
V: TRBV6-2/TRBV6-3
CDR3: CASSYPQGIRGYTF

D: -
J: TRBJ1-5
V: TRBV5-6
CDR3: CASSRGFYSNQPQHF

D: TRBD2
J: TRBJ2-1
V: TRBV14
CDR3: CASSLPGLPYVEQFF

D: TRBD1
J: TRBJ2-3
V: TRBV5-1
CDR3: CASSLTGASTDTQYF

D: -
J: TRBJ1-5
V: TRBV3-1
CDR3: CASSQSPNQPQHF

D: -
J: TRBJ1-4
V: TRBV20-1
CDR3: CSARYRDEEKLFF

D: TRBD1
J: TRBJ2-7
V: TRBV29-1
CDR3: CSARQGETYEQYF

D: TRBD2
J: TRBJ2-3
V: TRBV11-1
CDR3: CASSRDYRTDTQYF

D: -
J: TRBJ2-7
V: TRBV6-2/TRBV6-3
CDR3: CASSPTAVGHEQYF

D: -
J: TRBJ1-1
V: TRBV5-1
CDR3: CASSLVGDTEAFF

D: -
J: TRBJ2-2
V: TRBV24-1
CDR3: CAAGDWGEPGELFF

D: -
J: TRBJ1-4
V: TRBV15
CDR3: CATSRERDATNEKLFF

D: -
J: TRBJ1-2
V: TRBV5-1
CDR3: CASSLSGSSTNYGYTF

D: -
J: TRBJ2-2
V: TRBV7-2
CDR3: CASTPSGESGELFF

D: -
J: TRBJ2-1
V: TRBV5-1
CDR3: CASSTRLGRLDEQFF

D: -
J: TRBJ2-3
V: TRBV6-1
CDR3: CASSRDSSDTQYF

D: TRBD2
J: TRBJ2-3
V: TRBV7-9
CDR3: CASSPATSSGGTDTQYF

D: TRBD1
J: TRBJ2-7
V: TRBV7-6
CDR3: CASSSGQVGYEQYF

D: -
J: TRBJ2-7
V: TRBV6-1
CDR3: CASIGLGGSSYEQYF

D: -
J: TRBJ2-2
V: TRBV6-2/TRBV6-3
CDR3: CASSSAPRGELFF

D: -
J: TRBJ1-3
V: TRBV28
CDR3: CASSPATGISGNTIYF

D: -
J: TRBJ2-5
V: TRBV19
CDR3: CASSPSPRGRETQYF

D: -
J: TRBJ2-5
V: TRBV10-3
CDR3: CAISERGYPSETQYF

D: -
J: TRBJ2-1
V: TRBV27
CDR3: CASGTTSYNEQFF